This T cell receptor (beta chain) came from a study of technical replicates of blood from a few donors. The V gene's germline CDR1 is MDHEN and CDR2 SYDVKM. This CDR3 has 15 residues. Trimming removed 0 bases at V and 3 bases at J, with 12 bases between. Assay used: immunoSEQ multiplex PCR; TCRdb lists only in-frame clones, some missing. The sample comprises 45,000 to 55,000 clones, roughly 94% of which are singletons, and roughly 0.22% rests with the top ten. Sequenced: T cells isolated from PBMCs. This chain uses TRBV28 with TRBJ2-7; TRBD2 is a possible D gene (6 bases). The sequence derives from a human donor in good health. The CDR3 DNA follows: TGTGCCAGCAGTTTATGGAGGAGGGCCGTCTACGAGCAGTACTTC. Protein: CASSLWRRAVYEQYF.